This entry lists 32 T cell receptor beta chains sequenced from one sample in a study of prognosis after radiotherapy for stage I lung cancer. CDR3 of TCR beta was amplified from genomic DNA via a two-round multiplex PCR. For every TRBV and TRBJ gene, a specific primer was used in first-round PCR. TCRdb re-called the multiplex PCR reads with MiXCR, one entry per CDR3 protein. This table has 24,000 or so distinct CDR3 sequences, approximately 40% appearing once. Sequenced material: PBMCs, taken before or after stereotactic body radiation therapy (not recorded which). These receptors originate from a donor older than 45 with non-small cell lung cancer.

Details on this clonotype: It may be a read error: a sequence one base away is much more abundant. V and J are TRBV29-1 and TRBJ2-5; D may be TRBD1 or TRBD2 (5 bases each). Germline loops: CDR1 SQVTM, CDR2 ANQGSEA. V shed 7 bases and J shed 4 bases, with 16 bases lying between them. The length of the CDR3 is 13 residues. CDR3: CSALGVGGETQYF. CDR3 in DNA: TGCAGCGCCCTGGGAGTTGGGGGAGAGACCCAGTACTTC.

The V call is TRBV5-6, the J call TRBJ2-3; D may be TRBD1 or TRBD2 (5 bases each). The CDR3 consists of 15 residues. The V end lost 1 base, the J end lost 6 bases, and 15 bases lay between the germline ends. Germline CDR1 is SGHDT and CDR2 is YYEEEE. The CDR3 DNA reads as TGTGCCAGCAGCTTGTTGTACAGTGGGACCGATACGCAGTATTTT. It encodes CASSLLYSGTDTQYF.

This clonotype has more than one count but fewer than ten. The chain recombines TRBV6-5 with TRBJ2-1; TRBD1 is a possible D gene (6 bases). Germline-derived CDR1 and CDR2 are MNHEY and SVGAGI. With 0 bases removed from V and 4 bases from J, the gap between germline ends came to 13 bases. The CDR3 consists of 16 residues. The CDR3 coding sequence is TGTGCCAGCAGTTACTCCCCGGACAGAGGGTACAATGAGCAGTTCTTC. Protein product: CASSYSPDRGYNEQFF.

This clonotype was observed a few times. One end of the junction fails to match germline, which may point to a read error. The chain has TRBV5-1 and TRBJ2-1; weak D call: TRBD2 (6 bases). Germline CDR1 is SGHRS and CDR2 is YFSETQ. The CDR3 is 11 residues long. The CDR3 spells CASRLVNEQFF. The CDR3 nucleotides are TGTGCCAGCAGACTAGTGAATGAGCAGTTCTTC. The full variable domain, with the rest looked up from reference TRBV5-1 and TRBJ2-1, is KAGVTQTPRYLIKTRGQQVTLSCSPISGHRSVSWYQQTPGQGLQFLFEYFSETQRNKGNFPGRFSGRQFSNSRSEMNVSTLELGDSALYLCASRLVNEQFFGPGTRLTVL.

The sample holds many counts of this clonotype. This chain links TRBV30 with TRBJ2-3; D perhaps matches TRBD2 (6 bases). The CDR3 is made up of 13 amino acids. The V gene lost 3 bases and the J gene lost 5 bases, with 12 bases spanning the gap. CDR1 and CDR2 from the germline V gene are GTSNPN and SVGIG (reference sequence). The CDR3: CAWSGSRRDTQYF. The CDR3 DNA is TGTGCCTGGAGCGGGAGCCGGAGAGATACGCAGTATTTT.

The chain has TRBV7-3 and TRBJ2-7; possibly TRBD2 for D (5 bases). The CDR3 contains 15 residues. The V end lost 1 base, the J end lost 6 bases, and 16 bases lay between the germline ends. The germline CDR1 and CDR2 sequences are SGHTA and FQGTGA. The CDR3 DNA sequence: TGTGCCAGCAGCTTAAAGGGCGTGAGGGCGGGCGAGCAGTACTTC. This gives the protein CASSLKGVRAGEQYF.

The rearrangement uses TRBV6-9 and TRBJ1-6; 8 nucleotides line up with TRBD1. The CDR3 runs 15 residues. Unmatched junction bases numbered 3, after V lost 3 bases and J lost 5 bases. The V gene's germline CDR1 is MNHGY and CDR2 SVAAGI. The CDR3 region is CASSYTTGDNSPLHF. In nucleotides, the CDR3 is TGTGCCAGCAGTTACACGACAGGGGATAATTCACCCCTCCACTTT.

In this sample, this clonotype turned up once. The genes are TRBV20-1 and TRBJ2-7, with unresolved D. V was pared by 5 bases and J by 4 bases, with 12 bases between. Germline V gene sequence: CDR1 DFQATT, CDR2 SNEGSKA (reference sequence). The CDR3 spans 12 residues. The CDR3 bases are TGCAGTGCTCCCATTCAGCTGTACGAGCAGTACTTC. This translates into CSAPIQLYEQYF.

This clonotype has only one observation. The DNA for the CDR3 is TGTGCCAGCAGTAGTTCGGAGACCCAGTACTTC. The encoded protein is CASSSSETQYF. The V gene is TRBV7-9, the J gene TRBJ2-5; no clear D gene. The CDR3 is 11 amino acids. Germline V CDR1 and CDR2: SEHNR, FQNEAQ (reference sequence). Trimming stripped 6 bases from V and 5 bases from J, with 7 bases between.

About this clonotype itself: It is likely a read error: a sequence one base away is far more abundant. DNA of the CDR3: TGTGCCAGCAGGAGGGACCCCCATTGGTTGGGACACTTT. It yields the protein CASRRDPHWLGHF. The chain is built from TRBV6-4 and TRBJ1-6; weak D call: TRBD1 (5 bases). The CDR3 is made up of 13 amino acids. The V end was cut by 6 bases, the J end by 19 bases, with 22 bases between. Germline assignment: CDR1 MRHNA and CDR2 SNTAGT.

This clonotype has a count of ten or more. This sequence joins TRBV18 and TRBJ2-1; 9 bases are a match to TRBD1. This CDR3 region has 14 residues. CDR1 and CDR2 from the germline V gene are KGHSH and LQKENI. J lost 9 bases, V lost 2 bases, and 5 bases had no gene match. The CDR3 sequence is CASSPETGGGEQFF. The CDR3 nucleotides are TGTGCCAGCTCACCAGAGACAGGGGGGGGTGAGCAGTTCTTC.

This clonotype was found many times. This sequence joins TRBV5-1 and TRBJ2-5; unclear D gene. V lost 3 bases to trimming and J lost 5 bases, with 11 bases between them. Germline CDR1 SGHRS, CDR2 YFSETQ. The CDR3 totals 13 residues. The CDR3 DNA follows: TGCGCCAGCAGCTCCACCTTTGAGGAGACCCAGTACTTC. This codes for CASSSTFEETQYF.

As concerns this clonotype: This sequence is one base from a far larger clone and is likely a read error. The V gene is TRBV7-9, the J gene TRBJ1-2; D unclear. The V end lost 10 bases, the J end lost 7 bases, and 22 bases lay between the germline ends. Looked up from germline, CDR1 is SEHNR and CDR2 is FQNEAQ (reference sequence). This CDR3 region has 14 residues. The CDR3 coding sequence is TGTGCCAACAGTGTAACGGAGGAAGGGATTGGCTACACCTTC. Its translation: CANSVTEEGIGYTF.

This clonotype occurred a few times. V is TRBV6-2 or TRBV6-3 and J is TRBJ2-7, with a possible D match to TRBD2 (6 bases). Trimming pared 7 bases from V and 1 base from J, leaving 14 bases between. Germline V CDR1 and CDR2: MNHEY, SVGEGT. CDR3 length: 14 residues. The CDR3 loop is CASIAAGLSYEQYF. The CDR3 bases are TGTGCCAGCATAGCGGCGGGACTGTCCTACGAGCAGTACTTC.

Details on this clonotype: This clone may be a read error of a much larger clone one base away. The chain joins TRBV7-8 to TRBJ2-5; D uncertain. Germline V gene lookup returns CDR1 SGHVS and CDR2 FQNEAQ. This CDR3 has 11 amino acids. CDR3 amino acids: CSSSRQETQYF. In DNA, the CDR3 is TGTTCCAGCAGCCGCCAAGAGACCCAGTACTTC. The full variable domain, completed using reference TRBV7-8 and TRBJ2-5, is GAGVSQSPRYKVAKRGQDVALRCDPISGHVSLFWYQQALGQGPEFLTYFQNEAQLDKSGLPSDRFFAERPEGSVSTLKIQRTQQEDSAVYLCSSSRQETQYFGPGTRLLVL.

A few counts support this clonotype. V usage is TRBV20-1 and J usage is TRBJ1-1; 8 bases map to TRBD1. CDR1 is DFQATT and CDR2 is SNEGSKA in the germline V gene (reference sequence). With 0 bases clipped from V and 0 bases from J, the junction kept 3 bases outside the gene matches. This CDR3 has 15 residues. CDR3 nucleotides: TGCAGTGCTAGAGATCAGGGGGCTTTGAACACTGAAGCTTTCTTT. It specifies CSARDQGALNTEAFF.

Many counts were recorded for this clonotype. The CDR3 protein is CSARPLGGGDSYEQYF. In DNA form, the CDR3 reads TGCAGTGCTAGACCCCTGGGGGGCGGGGACTCCTACGAGCAGTACTTC. The chain carries TRBV20-1 and TRBJ2-7; D could derive from TRBD1 or TRBD2 (6 bases each). V was shortened by 2 bases and J by 0 bases, with 17 bases between the two germline ends. CDR1 and CDR2 from the germline V gene are DFQATT and SNEGSKA (reference sequence). This CDR3 contains 16 residues.

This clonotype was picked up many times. The CDR3 region is CASIKGDGSETQYF. The CDR3 coding sequence is TGTGCCAGCATTAAGGGGGACGGGAGTGAGACCCAGTACTTC. The chain links TRBV28 to TRBJ2-5; the D call may be TRBD1 or TRBD2 (6 bases each). CDR1 and CDR2 from the germline V gene are MDHEN and SYDVKM. The CDR3 has 14 residues. V was cut by 7 bases and J by 5 bases, with 17 bases left in between. Full variable domain (missing parts from reference TRBV28 and TRBJ2-5): DVKVTQSSRYLVKRTGEKVFLECVQDMDHENMFWYRQDPGLGLRLIYFSYDVKMKEKGDIPEGYSVSREKKERFSLILESASTNQTSMYLCASIKGDGSETQYFGPGTRLLVL.

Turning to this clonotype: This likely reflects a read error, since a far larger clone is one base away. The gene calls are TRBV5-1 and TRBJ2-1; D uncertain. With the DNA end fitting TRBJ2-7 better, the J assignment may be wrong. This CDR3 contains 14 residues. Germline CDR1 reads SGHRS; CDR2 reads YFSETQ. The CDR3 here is CDSSLRTGPYEQYF. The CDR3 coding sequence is TGCGACAGCAGCTTGAGGACGGGCCCCTACGAGCAGTACTTC.

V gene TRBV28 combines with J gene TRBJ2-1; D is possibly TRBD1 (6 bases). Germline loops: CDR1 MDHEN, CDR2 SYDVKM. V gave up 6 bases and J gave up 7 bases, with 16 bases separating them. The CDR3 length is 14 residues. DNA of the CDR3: TGTGCCAGCAGGTCATGGGGGCCTACAAATGAGCAGTTCTTC. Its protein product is CASRSWGPTNEQFF.

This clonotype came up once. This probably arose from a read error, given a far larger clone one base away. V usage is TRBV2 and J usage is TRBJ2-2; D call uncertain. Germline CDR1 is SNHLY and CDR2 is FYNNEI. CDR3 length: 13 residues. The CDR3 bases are TGTGCCACCAGTCCATGGCATACCGGGGAGCTGTTTTTT. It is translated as CATSPWHTGELFF. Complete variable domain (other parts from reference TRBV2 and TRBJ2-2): EPEVTQTPSHQVTQMGQEVILRCVPISNHLYFYWYRQILGQKVEFLVSFYNNEISEKSEIFDDQFSVERPDGSNFTLKIRSTKLEDSAMYFCATSPWHTGELFFGEGSRLTVL.

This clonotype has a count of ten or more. In DNA, the CDR3 is TGCAGTGTCAAAAAAGCTGGCAATCAGCCCCAGCATTTT. Amino acids: CSVKKAGNQPQHF. The V call is TRBV20-1, the J call TRBJ1-5; D ambiguous. Germline V lookup: CDR1 DFQATT, CDR2 SNEGSKA (reference sequence). V was pared by 7 bases and J by 2 bases, with 12 bases between. The CDR3 is made up of 13 amino acids.

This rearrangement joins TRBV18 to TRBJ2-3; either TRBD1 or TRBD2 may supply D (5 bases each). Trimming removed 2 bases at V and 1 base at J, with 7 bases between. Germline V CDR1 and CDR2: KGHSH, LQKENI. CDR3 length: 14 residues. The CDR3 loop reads CASSPGTRTDTQYF. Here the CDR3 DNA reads TGTGCCAGCTCACCAGGGACCCGCACAGATACGCAGTATTTT.

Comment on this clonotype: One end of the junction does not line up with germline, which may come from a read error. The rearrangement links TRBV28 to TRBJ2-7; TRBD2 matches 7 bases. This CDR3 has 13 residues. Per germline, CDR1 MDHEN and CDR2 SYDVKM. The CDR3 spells CASRKGGPYEQYF. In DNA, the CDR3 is TGCGCCAGCAGGAAGGGAGGGCCCTACGAGCAGTACTTC. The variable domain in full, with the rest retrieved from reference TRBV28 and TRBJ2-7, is DVKVTQSSRYLVKRTGEKVFLECVQDMDHENMFWYRQDPGLGLRLIYFSYDVKMKEKGDIPEGYSVSREKKERFSLILESASTNQTSMYLCASRKGGPYEQYFGPGTRLTVT.

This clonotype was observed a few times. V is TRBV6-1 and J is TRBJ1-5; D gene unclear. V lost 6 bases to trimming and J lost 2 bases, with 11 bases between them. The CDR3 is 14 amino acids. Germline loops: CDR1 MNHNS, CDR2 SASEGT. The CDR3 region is CASRTAGRNQPQHF. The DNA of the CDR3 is TGTGCCAGCAGAACCGCAGGACGCAATCAGCCCCAGCATTTT.

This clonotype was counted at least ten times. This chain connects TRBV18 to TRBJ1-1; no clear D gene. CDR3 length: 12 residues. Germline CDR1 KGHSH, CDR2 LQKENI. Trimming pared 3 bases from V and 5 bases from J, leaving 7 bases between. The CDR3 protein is CASSPTVTEAFF. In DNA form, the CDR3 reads TGTGCCAGCTCACCCACGGTAACTGAAGCTTTCTTT.

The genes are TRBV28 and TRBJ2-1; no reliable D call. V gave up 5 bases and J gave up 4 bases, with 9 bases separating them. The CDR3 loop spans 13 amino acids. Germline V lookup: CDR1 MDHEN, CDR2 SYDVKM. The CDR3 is CASSTFPYNEQFF. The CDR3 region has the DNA TGTGCCAGCAGTACCTTTCCGTACAATGAGCAGTTCTTC.

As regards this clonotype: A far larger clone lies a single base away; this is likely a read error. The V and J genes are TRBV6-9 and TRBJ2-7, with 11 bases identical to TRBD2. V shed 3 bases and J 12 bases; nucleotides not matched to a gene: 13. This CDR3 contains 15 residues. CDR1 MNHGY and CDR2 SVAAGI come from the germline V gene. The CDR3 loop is CASSYLGLAGPLRYF. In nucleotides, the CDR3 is TGTGCCAGCAGTTACTTAGGACTAGCGGGTCCCCTCAGGTACTTC.

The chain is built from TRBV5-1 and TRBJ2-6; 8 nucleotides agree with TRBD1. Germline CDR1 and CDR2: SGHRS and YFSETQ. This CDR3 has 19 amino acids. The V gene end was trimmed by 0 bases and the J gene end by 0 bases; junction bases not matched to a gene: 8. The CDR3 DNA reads TGCGCCAGCAGCTTGGTTCCAGGGGGCGTGAGCTCTGGGGCCAACGTCCTGACTTTC. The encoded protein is CASSLVPGGVSSGANVLTF.

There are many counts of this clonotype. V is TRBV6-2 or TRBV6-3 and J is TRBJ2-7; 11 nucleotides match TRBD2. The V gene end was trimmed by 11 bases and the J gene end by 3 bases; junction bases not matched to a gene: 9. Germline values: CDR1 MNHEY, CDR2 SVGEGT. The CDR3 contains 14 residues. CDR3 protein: CASRWTSGFYEQYF. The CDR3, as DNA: TGTGCCTCCAGGTGGACTAGCGGGTTCTACGAGCAGTACTTC.

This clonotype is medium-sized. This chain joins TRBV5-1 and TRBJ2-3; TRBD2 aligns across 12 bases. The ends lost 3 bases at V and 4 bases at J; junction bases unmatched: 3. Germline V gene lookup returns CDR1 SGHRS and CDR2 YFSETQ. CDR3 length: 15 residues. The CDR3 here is CASSSGTSGPDTQYF. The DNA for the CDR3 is TGCGCCAGCAGCTCCGGGACTAGCGGGCCAGATACGCAGTATTTT.

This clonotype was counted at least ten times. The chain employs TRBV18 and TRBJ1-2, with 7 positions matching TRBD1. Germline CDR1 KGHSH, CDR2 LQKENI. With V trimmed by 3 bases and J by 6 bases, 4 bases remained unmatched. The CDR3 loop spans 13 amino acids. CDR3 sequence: CASSPPDRDGYTF. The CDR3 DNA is TGTGCCAGCTCACCTCCCGACAGGGATGGCTACACCTTC.